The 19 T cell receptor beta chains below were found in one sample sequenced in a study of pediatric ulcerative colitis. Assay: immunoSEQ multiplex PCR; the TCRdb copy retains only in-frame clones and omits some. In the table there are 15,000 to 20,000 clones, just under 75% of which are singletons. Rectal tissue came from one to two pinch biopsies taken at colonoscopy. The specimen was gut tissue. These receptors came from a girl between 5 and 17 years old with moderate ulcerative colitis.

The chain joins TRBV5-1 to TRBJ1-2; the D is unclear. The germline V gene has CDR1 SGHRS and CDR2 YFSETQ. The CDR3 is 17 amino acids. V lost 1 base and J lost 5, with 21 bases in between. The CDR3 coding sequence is TGCGCCAGCAGCTTGAGTTTTCAGTGGGATTCCCATTATGGCTACACCTTC. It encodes CASSLSFQWDSHYGYTF.

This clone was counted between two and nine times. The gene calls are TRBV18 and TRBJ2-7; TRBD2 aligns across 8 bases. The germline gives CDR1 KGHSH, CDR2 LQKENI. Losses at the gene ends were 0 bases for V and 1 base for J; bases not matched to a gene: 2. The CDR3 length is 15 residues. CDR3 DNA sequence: TGTGCCAGCTCACCACCGGGACTAGGGTCCTACGAGCAGTACTTC. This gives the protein CASSPPGLGSYEQYF.

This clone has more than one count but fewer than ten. For the CDR3, the DNA is TGCGCCAGCAGCCCCGGGGTAGCGGGAGGCAATGAGCAGTTCTTC. Translated, it gives CASSPGVAGGNEQFF. The rearrangement uses TRBV10-2 and TRBJ2-1, with TRBD2 matching over 10 bases. The CDR3 has 15 residues. Germline CDR1 and CDR2: WSHSY and SAAADI. V was pared by 6 bases and J by 6 bases, with 8 bases of the junction left unmatched.

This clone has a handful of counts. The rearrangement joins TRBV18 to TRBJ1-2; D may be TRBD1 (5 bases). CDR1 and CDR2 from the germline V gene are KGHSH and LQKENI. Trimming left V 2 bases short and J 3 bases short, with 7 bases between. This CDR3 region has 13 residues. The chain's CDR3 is CASSPGRDYGYTF. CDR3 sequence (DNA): TGTGCCAGCTCACCAGGCAGGGACTATGGCTACACCTTC. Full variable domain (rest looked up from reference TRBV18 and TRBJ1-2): NAGVMQNPRHLVRRRGQEARLRCSPMKGHSHVYWYRQLPEEGLKFMVYLQKENIIDESGMPKERFSAEFPKEGPSILRIQQVVRGDSAAYFCASSPGRDYGYTFGSGTRLTVV.

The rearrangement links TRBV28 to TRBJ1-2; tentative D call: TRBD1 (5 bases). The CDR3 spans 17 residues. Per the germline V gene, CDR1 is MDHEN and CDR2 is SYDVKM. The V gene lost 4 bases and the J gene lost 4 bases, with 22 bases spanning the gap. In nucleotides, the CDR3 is TGTGCCAGCAGTTCCGATGGGTCGAGAGGCGGGGGCTATGGCTACACCTTC. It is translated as CASSSDGSRGGGYGYTF.

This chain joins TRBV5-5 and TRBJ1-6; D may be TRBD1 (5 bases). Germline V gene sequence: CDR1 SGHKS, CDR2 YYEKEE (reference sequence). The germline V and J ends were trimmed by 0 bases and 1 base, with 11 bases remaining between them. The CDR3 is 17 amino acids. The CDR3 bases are TGTGCCAGCAGCTTGGGCGGGGACCATTCCTATAATTCACCCCTCCACTTT. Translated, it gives CASSLGGDHSYNSPLHF.

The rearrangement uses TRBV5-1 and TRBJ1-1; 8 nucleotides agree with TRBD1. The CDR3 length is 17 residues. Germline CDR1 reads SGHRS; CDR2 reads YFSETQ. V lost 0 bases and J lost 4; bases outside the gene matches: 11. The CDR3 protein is CASSLVWDRFFRTEAFF. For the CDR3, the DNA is TGCGCCAGCAGCTTGGTTTGGGACAGGTTTTTTCGCACTGAAGCTTTCTTT.

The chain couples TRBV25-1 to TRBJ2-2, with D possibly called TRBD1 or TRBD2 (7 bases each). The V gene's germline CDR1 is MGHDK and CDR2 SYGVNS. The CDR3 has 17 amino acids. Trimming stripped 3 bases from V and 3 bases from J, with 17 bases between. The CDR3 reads CASSDNRGGGDTGELFF. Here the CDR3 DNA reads TGTGCCAGCAGTGATAACAGGGGAGGGGGTGACACCGGGGAGCTGTTTTTT.

The CDR3 loop is CASSTGDLYEQYF. CDR3 nucleotide sequence: TGTGCCAGCTCCACAGGGGACCTCTACGAGCAGTACTTC. The rearrangement joins TRBV27 to TRBJ2-7; TRBD1 matches 7 bases. V lost 8 bases to trimming and J lost 3 bases; unmatched junction nucleotides: 7. This CDR3 has 13 residues. Germline CDR1 and CDR2: MNHEY and SMNVEV (reference sequence).

The CDR3: CASSFVPTGAPWAFF. Here the CDR3 DNA reads TGTGCCAGCAGCTTCGTTCCAACAGGGGCGCCCTGGGCTTTCTTT. The V gene is TRBV7-9, the J gene TRBJ1-1, with 7 bases fitting TRBD1. J was trimmed by 11 bases and V by 3 bases; bases with no gene match: 15. The CDR3 runs 15 residues. Per the germline V gene, CDR1 is SEHNR and CDR2 is FQNEAQ (reference sequence).

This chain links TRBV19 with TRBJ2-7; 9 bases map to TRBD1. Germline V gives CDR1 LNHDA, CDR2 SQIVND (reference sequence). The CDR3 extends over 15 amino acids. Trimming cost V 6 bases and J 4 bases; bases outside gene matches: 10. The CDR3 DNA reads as TGTGCCAGTAGCACCGATGGACAGGGGCCTTACGAGCAGTACTTC. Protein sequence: CASSTDGQGPYEQYF.

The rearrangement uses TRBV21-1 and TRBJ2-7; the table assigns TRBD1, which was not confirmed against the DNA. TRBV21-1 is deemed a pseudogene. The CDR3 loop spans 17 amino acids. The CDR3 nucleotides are TGTGCCAGCAGCAAAGGGAATGGACAGGGAACTACCTACGAGCAGTACTTC. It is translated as CASSKGNGQGTTYEQYF.

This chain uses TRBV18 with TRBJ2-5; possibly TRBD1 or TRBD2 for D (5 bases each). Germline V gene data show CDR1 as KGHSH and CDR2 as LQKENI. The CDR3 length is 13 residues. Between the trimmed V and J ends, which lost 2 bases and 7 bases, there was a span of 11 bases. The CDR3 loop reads CASSPIRDGTQYF. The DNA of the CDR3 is TGTGCCAGCTCACCAATCAGGGACGGGACCCAGTACTTC.

CDR3 nucleotide sequence: TGTGCCAGCAGAGGTAGAAACACAGATACGCAGTATTTT. Its protein product is CASRGRNTDTQYF. This sequence joins TRBV6-6 and TRBJ2-3; D remains ambiguous. There are 13 residues in the CDR3. The ends were cut back, 6 bases at V and 2 bases at J, with 9 bases in the middle. CDR1 is MNHNY, CDR2 SVGAGI, per germline (reference sequence).

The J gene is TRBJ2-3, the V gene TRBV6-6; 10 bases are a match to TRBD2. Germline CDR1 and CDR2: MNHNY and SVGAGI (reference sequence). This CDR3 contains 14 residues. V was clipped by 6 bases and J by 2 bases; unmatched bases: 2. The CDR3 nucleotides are TGTGCCAGCAGCGGGACTAGCGTCACAGATACGCAGTATTTT. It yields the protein CASSGTSVTDTQYF.

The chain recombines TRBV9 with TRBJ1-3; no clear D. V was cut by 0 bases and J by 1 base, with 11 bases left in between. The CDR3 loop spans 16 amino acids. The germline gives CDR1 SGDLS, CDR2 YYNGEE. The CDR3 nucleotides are TGTGCCAGCAGCGTAGATTCCCGGTTTTCTGGAAACACCATATATTTT. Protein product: CASSVDSRFSGNTIYF. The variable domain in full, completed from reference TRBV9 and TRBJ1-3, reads DSGVTQTPKHLITATGQRVTLRCSPRSGDLSVYWYQQSLDQGLQFLIQYYNGEERAKGNILERFSAQQFPDLHSELNLSSLELGDSALYFCASSVDSRFSGNTIYFGEGSWLTVV.

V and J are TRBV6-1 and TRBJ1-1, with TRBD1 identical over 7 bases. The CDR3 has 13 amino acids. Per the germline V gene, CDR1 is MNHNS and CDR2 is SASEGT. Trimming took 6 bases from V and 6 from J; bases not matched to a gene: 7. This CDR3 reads CASRPTGDSEAFF. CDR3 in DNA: TGTGCCAGCAGACCCACAGGGGACTCTGAAGCTTTCTTT.

The CDR3, as DNA: TGTGCCAGCACTTTTCAAGAGACCCAGTACTTC. Encoded protein: CASTFQETQYF. The chain employs TRBV2 and TRBJ2-5; no clear D gene. The germline V gene has CDR1 SNHLY and CDR2 FYNNEI. Trimming stripped 7 bases from V and 2 bases from J, with 5 bases between. This CDR3 contains 11 residues.

The CDR3 loop reads CASSEFHTGELFF. The CDR3 DNA reads TGTGCCAGCAGTGAGTTCCACACCGGGGAGCTGTTTTTT. The chain recombines TRBV25-1 with TRBJ2-2; no definite D call. Germline-derived CDR1 and CDR2 are MGHDK and SYGVNS. The CDR3 is 13 residues long. With 3 bases removed from V and 3 bases from J, the gap between germline ends came to 5 bases.